The 17 T cell receptor beta chains given below trace back to one sample, sequenced in a study of beta chain features in type 1 diabetes. Sequencing targeted expressed TCRB transcripts, as all isolated RNA had been reverse transcribed. Sequencing used immunoSEQ multiplex PCR; TCRdb keeps in-frame clones, though not all of them. This table holds 110,000 to 150,000 clones, 6.5% to 8.5% found once. Sequenced input: central memory CD4+ T cells from blood. All receptors come from a woman in her 30s in good health.

The chain is built from TRBV20-1 and TRBJ2-1; unclear D gene. V was shortened by 6 bases and J by 4 bases, with 7 bases between the two germline ends. From germline, CDR1 is DFQATT and CDR2 SNEGSKA (reference sequence). This CDR3 is 11 amino acids long. The CDR3, as DNA: TGCAGTGCCCTTCGGTACAATGAGCAGTTCTTC. This sequence encodes CSALRYNEQFF.

This clone came up a few times. A far larger clone is only one base removed, so a read error is likely. The sample holds other DNA sequences that translate to the same CDR3. CDR3 nucleotides: TGTGCCAGCAGCTTTCAGGGATACTCCTACAATGAGCAGTTCTTC. Translation gives CASSFQGYSYNEQFF. The chain employs TRBV5-4 and TRBJ2-1; possibly TRBD1 for D (5 bases). V lost 2 bases, J lost 0 bases, and 9 bases lay in between. Germline V gives CDR1 SGHNT, CDR2 YYREEE (reference sequence). The CDR3 consists of 15 residues.

The chain uses TRBV6-6 and TRBJ2-2; 11 nucleotides line up with TRBD2. The V gene's germline CDR1 is MNHNY and CDR2 SVGAGI (reference sequence). The CDR3 has 15 amino acids. V shed 5 bases, J shed 3 bases, and the junction held 2 bases outside the gene matches. CDR3 sequence (DNA): TGTGCCAGCAGTGCACTAGCGGGAGACACCGGGGAGCTGTTTTTT. Translating it yields CASSALAGDTGELFF.

This clone was counted only a few times. The genes are TRBV6-1 and TRBJ2-3; 9 bases agree with TRBD1. Germline V lookup: CDR1 MNHNS, CDR2 SASEGT. The CDR3 runs to 15 residues. Trimming at V came to 11 bases and at J to 8 bases, leaving 17 bases not matched to a gene. CDR3 protein: CASTGGTRLRATQYF. CDR3 sequence (DNA): TGTGCCTCGACAGGGGGGACACGGCTGCGGGCTACGCAGTATTTT.

This clone was seen a few times. The genes are TRBV28 and TRBJ1-1; D is possibly TRBD1 (5 bases). The V and J ends lost 5 bases and 0 bases respectively, with 19 bases between them. CDR3 length: 17 amino acids. Germline lookup yields CDR1 MDHEN and CDR2 SYDVKM. CDR3 residues: CASSPTNPTAMNTEAFF. The CDR3 DNA reads TGTGCCAGCAGTCCAACTAATCCGACAGCCATGAACACTGAAGCTTTCTTT.

This clone showed up just a few times. The rearrangement uses TRBV11-2 and TRBJ2-4, with D perhaps matching TRBD1 (5 bases). Germline V lookup: CDR1 SGHAT, CDR2 FQNNGV. CDR3 size: 16 residues. With 1 base removed from V and 4 bases from J, the gap between germline ends came to 14 bases. The CDR3 coding sequence is TGTGCCAGCAGCTTAGTAGGGGCAGGGTCTAAAAACATTCAGTACTTC. Its translation: CASSLVGAGSKNIQYF.

The chain carries TRBV15 and TRBJ2-1; TRBD1 agrees at 9 bases. Germline-derived CDR1 and CDR2 are LNHNV and YYDKDF (reference sequence). V was clipped by 2 bases and J by 4 bases; unmatched bases: 9. This CDR3 is 17 amino acids long. CDR3 in amino acids: CATSRHSGQGLYNEQFF. As DNA, the CDR3 is TGTGCCACCAGCAGACACTCTGGACAGGGGTTATACAATGAGCAGTTCTTC.

This clone was found a few times. The V gene is TRBV4-1, the J gene TRBJ1-2; D remains ambiguous. Germline CDR1 and CDR2: MGHRA and YSYEKL. Trimming pared 0 bases from V and 4 bases from J, leaving 12 bases between. This CDR3 has 15 residues. CDR3 bases: TGCGCCAGCAGCCAAGATGCCGGGAAGGCCTATGGCTACACCTTC. This gives the protein CASSQDAGKAYGYTF.

This clone has only a few counts. The chain has TRBV19 and TRBJ2-2, with a tentative D call TRBD1 (6 bases). This CDR3 spans 14 amino acids. The ends were cut back, 5 bases at V and 6 bases at J, with 13 bases in the middle. Looked up from germline, CDR1 is LNHDA and CDR2 is SQIVND (reference sequence). The CDR3 region is CASSPMRGSGELFF. For the CDR3, the DNA is TGTGCCAGTAGTCCGATGAGGGGGTCCGGGGAGCTGTTTTTT.

This chain joins TRBV14 and TRBJ1-1; D call uncertain. CDR1 is SGHDN and CDR2 is FVKESK in the germline V gene. V lost 1 base, J lost 9 bases, and 9 bases lay in between. This CDR3 has 12 residues. CDR3 protein: CASSQVLRQAFF. DNA for the CDR3: TGTGCCAGCAGCCAAGTCCTGCGGCAAGCTTTCTTT.

The rearrangement joins TRBV4-2 to TRBJ1-2, with TRBD1 matching over 9 bases. J was trimmed by 4 bases and V by 3 bases; bases with no gene match: 12. CDR1 and CDR2 (germline): LGHNA, YNFKEQ. The CDR3 has 17 residues. The DNA of the CDR3 is TGTGCCAGCAGCCACGATCTTTGGACAGGGGATCGCTATGGCTACACCTTC. It is translated as CASSHDLWTGDRYGYTF.

In this sample, this clone turned up a few times. This sequence joins TRBV4-3 and TRBJ2-1; 13 nucleotides align to TRBD2. Per germline, CDR1 LGHNA and CDR2 YSLEER. CDR3 length: 22 residues. V lost 1 base, J lost 9 bases, and 24 bases stayed unmatched. The chain's CDR3 is CASSQVVGAASYRTSGSVEQFF. CDR3 coding DNA: TGCGCCAGCAGCCAAGTCGTCGGGGCCGCGTCGTACAGGACTAGCGGGAGTGTTGAGCAGTTCTTC.

V is TRBV9 and J is TRBJ2-1; 11 nucleotides agree with TRBD2. V shed 4 bases and J 10 bases; nucleotides not matched to a gene: 4. This CDR3 spans 13 amino acids. The germline CDR1 and CDR2 sequences are SGDLS and YYNGEE. DNA of the CDR3: TGTGCCAGCAGCCCCGGGACTAGCGGAGAGCAGTTCTTC. It yields the protein CASSPGTSGEQFF.

The rearrangement links TRBV2 to TRBJ1-4; D ambiguous. V shed 7 bases and J shed 0 bases, with 9 bases lying between them. The CDR3 sequence is 14 residues long. Germline V CDR1 and CDR2: SNHLY, FYNNEI. CDR3 sequence: CASNLQSTNEKLFF. As DNA, the CDR3 is TGTGCCAGCAACTTACAGTCAACTAATGAAAAACTGTTTTTT.

The chain is built from TRBV5-1 and TRBJ2-1; TRBD2 might be the D (5 bases). CDR1 SGHRS and CDR2 YFSETQ come from the germline V gene. Trimming stripped 0 bases from V and 6 bases from J, with 7 bases between. The CDR3 is made up of 13 amino acids. CDR3 protein: CASSLGGVNEQFF. In DNA form, the CDR3 reads TGCGCCAGCAGCTTGGGGGGAGTCAATGAGCAGTTCTTC.

The chain joins TRBV29-1 to TRBJ2-1, with D possibly matching TRBD2 (6 bases). The ends were cut back, 4 bases at V and 1 base at J, with 11 bases in the middle. Germline V gene sequence: CDR1 SQVTM, CDR2 ANQGSEA. The CDR3 loop spans 14 amino acids. The DNA of the CDR3 is TGCAGCGTTGTCGAGGGAGGTTCCTACAATGAGCAGTTCTTC. The encoded protein is CSVVEGGSYNEQFF.

This clone appeared many times. This chain uses TRBV6-5 with TRBJ1-3; the D is unclear. V gave up 5 bases and J gave up 0 bases, with 8 bases separating them. There are 14 residues in the CDR3. Germline CDR1 reads MNHEY; CDR2 reads SVGAGI. The CDR3 region has the DNA TGTGCCAGCAGTGAGACTTACTCTGGAAACACCATATATTTT. Translation: CASSETYSGNTIYF.